Listed below are T cell receptor beta chains from one sample, sequenced in a study of blood T cell repertoires in COVID-19. Method: immunoSEQ multiplex PCR; TCRdb's copy keeps in-frame clones and lacks some. This table has over 90,000 clones, about four fifths appearing once. The sequenced sample was peripheral blood. The receptors shown here come from a man aged 80 or over with COVID-19, enrolled during active disease. CDR3s include the opening cysteine and the closing phenylalanine or tryptophan. D genes are given only for firm matches. For some rows the clone size is stated as once, few or many, or as a class when expanded; others skip it.

few	TRBD2	TRBJ2-7	TRBV9	CASSGRPSGEYEQYF	TGTGCCAGCAGCGGTCGGCCTAGCGGGGAGTACGAGCAGTACTTC
few	-	TRBJ2-7	TRBV4-1	CASSLRLGTGISYEQYF	TGCGCCAGCAGCCTCAGGTTGGGAACAGGGATTTCCTACGAGCAGTACTTC
once	-	TRBJ1-1	TRBV10-1	CASSQGNSAFF	TGCGCCAGCAGTCAGGGGAACTCGGCTTTCTTT
-	-	TRBJ2-5	TRBV11-1	CASSPQGARETQYF	TGTGCCAGCAGCCCCCAGGGTGCCCGGGAGACCCAGTACTTC
-	-	TRBJ1-1	TRBV4-1	CASSQPQRGMNTEAFF	TGCGCCAGCAGCCAACCGCAAAGGGGAATGAACACTGAAGCTTTCTTT
-	TRBD1	TRBJ2-1	TRBV5-1	CASSLGGQGATYNEQFF	TGCGCCAGCAGCTTGGGTGGTCAGGGGGCTACGTACAATGAGCAGTTCTTC
-	TRBD2	TRBJ2-1	TRBV5-1	CASSWPAVTSGSKGAYNEQFF	TGCGCCAGCAGCTGGCCGGCTGTGACTAGCGGGAGTAAAGGGGCCTACAATGAGCAGTTCTTC
-	TRBD2	TRBJ2-3	TRBV19	CASSIGTSGGPDTQYF	TGTGCCAGTAGTATAGGGACTAGCGGGGGGCCGGATACGCAGTATTTT
-	-	TRBJ2-1	TRBV25-1	CASSELANNEQFF	TGTGCCAGCAGTGAGCTAGCGAACAATGAGCAGTTCTTC
-	-	TRBJ1-4	TRBV29-1	CSVFTGLNEKLFF	TGCAGCGTCTTCACAGGCCTAAATGAAAAACTGTTTTTT
-	-	TRBJ2-3	TRBV5-5	CASRPEGDTDTQYF	TGTGCCAGCAGGCCCGAGGGGGACACAGATACGCAGTATTTT
-	-	TRBJ1-6	TRBV6-2/TRBV6-3	CASSYEGGGSPLHF	TGTGCCAGCAGTTACGAGGGTGGCGGTTCACCCCTCCACTTT
-	-	TRBJ1-2	TRBV19	CASTISRGRDYGYTF	TGTGCCAGTACCATTTCTCGGGGGAGAGACTATGGCTACACCTTC
-	TRBD1	TRBJ2-3	TRBV11-2	CASNLGDRERADTQYF	TGTGCCAGCAACCTAGGAGACAGGGAACGGGCAGATACGCAGTATTTT
-	TRBD2	TRBJ2-1	TRBV15	CATSRDLPSGRALLGEQFF	TGTGCCACCAGCAGAGATCTTCCTAGCGGGAGGGCCCTTTTGGGTGAGCAGTTCTTC
once	TRBD1	TRBJ1-3	TRBV28	CASIDRGSGNTIYF	TGTGCCAGCATAGACAGGGGTTCAGGAAACACCATATATTTT
-	TRBD2	TRBJ2-1	TRBV10-3	CAISGGTYNEQFF	TGTGCCATAAGCGGGGGAACCTACAATGAGCAGTTCTTC
once	TRBD1	TRBJ2-5	TRBV18	CASSSGQGETQYF	TGTGCCAGCTCATCCGGACAGGGCGAGACCCAGTACTTC
-	TRBD1	TRBJ2-7	TRBV6-5	CASRGQATYEQYF	TGTGCCAGCAGAGGACAGGCGACCTACGAGCAGTACTTC
many	-	TRBJ2-3	TRBV7-2	CASSSLGGAVSDTQYF	TGTGCCAGCAGCTCCCTTGGGGGGGCAGTGTCAGATACGCAGTATTTT
-	-	TRBJ2-5	TRBV6-2/TRBV6-3	CASSYAPASAAGETQYF	TGTGCCAGCAGTTACGCCCCGGCCAGCGCCGCCGGGGAGACCCAGTACTTC
-	-	TRBJ2-1	TRBV7-3	CASSLSQGIYNEQFF	TGTGCCAGCAGCTTAAGTCAGGGGATCTACAATGAGCAGTTCTTC
-	TRBD1	TRBJ2-7	TRBV7-9	CASSYGGGGGPGGSYEQYF	TGTGCCAGCAGCTATGGGGGCGGAGGCGGGCCAGGGGGTTCCTACGAGCAGTACTTC
-	-	TRBJ1-3	TRBV6-2/TRBV6-3	CASSWSPQGSGNTIYF	TGTGCCAGCAGCTGGTCACCTCAGGGCTCTGGAAACACCATATATTTT
-	TRBD1	TRBJ1-2	TRBV11-2	CASSPTGRGLGGYTF	TGTGCCAGCAGCCCCACGGGCAGGGGGCTGGGTGGCTACACCTTC
-	-	TRBJ1-5	TRBV29-1	CSVGAGNGNQPQHF	TGCAGCGTTGGGGCGGGCAACGGCAATCAGCCCCAGCATTTT
-	TRBD2	TRBJ2-2	TRBV11-2	CASSLLAGGSTGELFF	TGTGCCAGCAGCTTACTAGCGGGAGGTTCGACCGGGGAGCTGTTTTTT
-	-	TRBJ1-6	TRBV27	CASSFARNNSPLHF	TGTGCCAGCAGTTTCGCGAGAAATAATTCACCCCTCCACTTT
-	TRBD2	TRBJ2-3	TRBV5-1	CASSPGGLRDTQYF	TGCGCCAGCAGCCCGGGAGGCCTTAGAGATACGCAGTATTTT
-	-	TRBJ1-5	TRBV28	CASTPTGLNQPQHF	TGTGCCAGCACCCCTACAGGGTTAAATCAGCCCCAGCATTTT
-	-	TRBJ1-2	TRBV27	CASSSRSNYGYTF	TGTGCCAGCAGTTCCCGGTCTAACTATGGCTACACCTTC
-	-	TRBJ1-3	TRBV6-5	CASSYREVGNTIYF	TGTGCCAGCAGTTACAGAGAGGTCGGAAACACCATATATTTT
-	-	TRBJ1-1	TRBV5-1	CASRPHRQAHTEAFF	TGCGCCAGCCGACCACATCGACAGGCCCACACTGAAGCTTTCTTT
-	-	TRBJ1-1	TRBV5-8	CASSPWREEGAFF	TGTGCCAGCAGCCCATGGAGGGAGGAAGGAGCTTTCTTT
-	TRBD1	TRBJ2-7	TRBV3-1/TRBV3-2	CASSQDFTGGYEQYF	TGTGCCAGCAGCCAAGATTTCACAGGGGGTTACGAGCAGTACTTC
few	-	TRBJ1-5	TRBV19	CASIGQNNQPQHF	TGTGCCAGTATAGGACAGAACAATCAGCCCCAGCATTTT
-	-	TRBJ1-6	TRBV12-3/TRBV12-4	CASSWQGYSPLHF	TGTGCCAGCAGTTGGCAGGGATATTCACCCCTCCACTTT
-	-	TRBJ2-7	TRBV11-2	CASSLSWGEVYEQYF	TGTGCCAGCAGCCTAAGTTGGGGGGAGGTCTACGAGCAGTACTTC
-	TRBD1	TRBJ1-1	TRBV30	CAAGTGPTEAFF	TGTGCGGCCGGGACAGGGCCCACTGAAGCTTTCTTT
-	TRBD1	TRBJ2-1	TRBV6-4	CASSDPGQGLNEQFF	TGTGCCAGCAGTGATCCGGGACAGGGTTTGAATGAGCAGTTCTTC
-	-	TRBJ2-3	TRBV28	CASTPDSFRNTDTQYF	TGTGCCAGCACCCCGGACTCCTTCAGAAACACAGATACGCAGTATTTT